This T cell receptor beta chain was identified during a study of coeliac disease. Study as a whole: Refractory coeliac disease type I meant no gluten-free diet response for over 12 months. Study-wide results and caveats: Known gliadin-specific TRB sequences: 9 of 18 coeliac samples, only 1 of 6 controls. Lower clonality than controls marked TRB and TRG repertoires from active celiac intraepithelial and lamina propria samples. Most TRB amino acid sequences occurred in only one sample.

A remark on this clone: Antigen specificity is unknown.

TCRdb's table, derived via immunoSEQ multiplex PCR, lists solely in-frame clones and lacks some. The table includes 4,000 to 6,000 clones, roughly three fifths detected once. Germline V lookup: CDR1 LGHNA, CDR2 YSLEER. CDR3 length equals 14 residues. Trimming cost V 0 bases and J 3 bases, with 8 bases left between them. The receptor was isolated from a woman in her 70s with celiac disease. The sample consisted of lamina propria lymphocytes from the gut. V and J are TRBV4-3 and TRBJ1-2; unclear D gene. CDR3: CASSQDDGDYGYTF. The CDR3 DNA reads TGCGCCAGCAGCCAAGATGACGGAGACTATGGCTACACCTTC.